These 26 T cell receptor beta chains originate from one sample sequenced in a study of shared clonotypes between healthy human individuals. The assay was immunoSEQ multiplex PCR, and TCRdb's table has in-frame clones only and misses some. The table has about 1.5 million clones, 95% to 99% seen once; the top ten hold about 0.45%. The sequenced material came from naive CD4+ T cells sorted from blood. Subset: CD45RA+ positively selected. Receptor source: a young man in good health.

The count of this clone is one. The sample contains more than one DNA sequence encoding this CDR3. This chain joins TRBV29-1 and TRBJ2-7; no definite D call. V lost 4 bases, J lost 2 bases, and 6 bases lay in between. From germline, CDR1 is SQVTM and CDR2 ANQGSEA. This CDR3 has 11 amino acids. The CDR3 is CSVGQAYEQYF. CDR3 bases: TGCAGCGTTGGTCAGGCCTACGAGCAGTACTTC.

The rearrangement links TRBV6-1 to TRBJ2-1, with 7 bases lining up with TRBD2. Germline V gene sequence: CDR1 MNHNS, CDR2 SASEGT. The CDR3 is 14 amino acids. The V gene end was trimmed by 7 bases and the J gene end by 9 bases; junction bases not matched to a gene: 12. CDR3 coding DNA: TGTGCCAGCAACCCAGGACTAGGGGCTGCTGAGCAGTTCTTC. Translating gives CASNPGLGAAEQFF.

The J gene is TRBJ2-2, the V gene TRBV7-9; 10 nucleotides match TRBD1. Germline lookup yields CDR1 SEHNR and CDR2 FQNEAQ (reference sequence). Trimming at V came to 5 bases and at J to 5 bases, leaving 5 bases not matched to a gene. This CDR3 contains 15 residues. The CDR3 coding sequence is TGTGCCAGCAGCCGGGACAGGGGTTCTACCGGGGAGCTGTTTTTT. Its translation is CASSRDRGSTGELFF.

The chain couples TRBV15 to TRBJ1-5; 9 bases fit TRBD1. CDR3 length equals 16 residues. Germline V CDR1 and CDR2: LNHNV, YYDKDF (reference sequence). The V segment lost 3 bases and the J segment 4 bases; nucleotides outside the gene matches: 7. For the CDR3, the DNA is TGTGCCACCAGCAGGACTGGGACAGGGATTAATCAGCCCCAGCATTTT. Its protein is CATSRTGTGINQPQHF. The full variable domain, rest sourced from reference TRBV15 and TRBJ1-5, is DAMVIQNPRYQVTQFGKPVTLSCSQTLNHNVMYWYQQKSSQAPKLLFHYYDKDFNNEADTPDNFQSRRPNTSFCFLDIRSPGLGDTAMYLCATSRTGTGINQPQHFGDGTRLSIL.

The chain links TRBV15 to TRBJ2-3; maybe TRBD2 (5 bases). V shed 1 base and J shed 3 bases, with 14 bases lying between them. The CDR3 totals 16 residues. Germline loops: CDR1 LNHNV, CDR2 YYDKDF (reference sequence). CDR3 sequence reads: CATSRGWLAGTDTQYF. For the CDR3, the DNA is TGTGCCACCAGCAGAGGTTGGCTAGCTGGGACAGATACGCAGTATTTT.

This chain joins TRBV27 and TRBJ2-7, with 8 bases lining up with TRBD2. The CDR3 is made up of 17 amino acids. The trim removed 6 bases at V and 3 bases at J, leaving 16 bases unmatched. The germline V gene has CDR1 MNHEY and CDR2 SMNVEV (reference sequence). The CDR3 sequence is CASSHIWLAGLGYEQYF. The CDR3 DNA follows: TGTGCCAGCAGCCATATTTGGTTAGCGGGGCTGGGCTACGAGCAGTACTTC.

This sequence joins TRBV5-6 and TRBJ1-1; TRBD1 agrees at 9 bases. The length of the CDR3 is 12 residues. Per the germline V gene, CDR1 is SGHDT and CDR2 is YYEEEE. The V gene end was trimmed by 7 bases and the J gene end by 12 bases; junction bases not matched to a gene: 10. The CDR3 nucleotides read TGTGCCAGCGGACAAAAGGGACAGGGACCTTTCTTT. Translating it yields CASGQKGQGPFF.

This chain joins TRBV29-1 and TRBJ2-2; a weak D match, TRBD1 (6 bases). The CDR3 has 14 amino acids. The germline gives CDR1 SQVTM, CDR2 ANQGSEA. Trimming stripped 0 bases from V and 4 bases from J, with 9 bases between. In DNA form, the CDR3 reads TGCAGCGTTGAAGAGACAGGACTCACCGGGGAGCTGTTTTTT. Translated, it gives CSVEETGLTGELFF.

V is TRBV28 and J is TRBJ1-1, with D unresolved. The CDR3 runs to 14 residues. Germline CDR1 reads MDHEN; CDR2 reads SYDVKM. V dropped 6 bases and J dropped 2 bases, with 13 bases sitting between them. The chain's CDR3 is CASSPPGANTEAFF. The CDR3 nucleotides are TGTGCCAGCAGCCCCCCGGGAGCAAACACTGAAGCTTTCTTT.

The chain has TRBV6-5 and TRBJ1-2, with 9 bases matching TRBD1. The CDR3 sequence is 15 residues long. J gave up 4 bases and V 6 bases, and 9 bases lay outside the gene matches. CDR1 MNHEY and CDR2 SVGAGI come from the germline V gene. CDR3 residues: CASRAQGAPIYGYTF. DNA of the CDR3: TGTGCCAGCAGAGCACAGGGGGCGCCTATCTATGGCTACACCTTC.

This chain links TRBV30 with TRBJ2-3, with TRBD2 matching 11 bases. This CDR3 has 20 amino acids. Looked up from germline, CDR1 is GTSNPN and CDR2 is SVGIG (reference sequence). The trim removed 2 bases at V and 1 base at J, leaving 17 bases unmatched. The CDR3 spells CAWSPIGLAGNRKRTDTQYF. CDR3 in DNA: TGTGCCTGGAGTCCAATAGGACTAGCGGGTAACAGAAAACGCACAGATACGCAGTATTTT.

The chain is built from TRBV25-1 and TRBJ2-5, with D uncertain. Trimming left V 7 bases short and J 6 bases short, with 12 bases between. The CDR3 is made up of 12 amino acids. CDR1 and CDR2 (germline): MGHDK, SYGVNS. The CDR3 DNA is TGTGCCAGCACCGAGCTTAGTAAGACCCAGTACTTC. Residues: CASTELSKTQYF.

The J gene is TRBJ1-1, the V gene TRBV29-1, with 9 bases lining up with TRBD1. V was clipped by 6 bases and J by 1 base; unmatched bases: 3. The CDR3 runs to 13 residues. Germline CDR1 SQVTM, CDR2 ANQGSEA. The CDR3 DNA sequence: TGCAGCGTGCGGACAGGGGAGAACACTGAAGCTTTCTTT. This codes for CSVRTGENTEAFF.

This chain links TRBV28 with TRBJ2-7; D unresolved. The CDR3 has 10 amino acids. Trimming left V 9 bases short and J 7 bases short, with 10 bases between. The V gene's germline CDR1 is MDHEN and CDR2 SYDVKM. CDR3 DNA sequence: TGTGCCAGTGCTGATGGAGAGCAGTACTTC. Its translation: CASADGEQYF.

The chain is built from TRBV5-1 and TRBJ2-1; 8 bases line up with TRBD2. This CDR3 is built from 16 residues. Per the germline V gene, CDR1 is SGHRS and CDR2 is YFSETQ. V lost 0 bases, J lost 7 bases, and 9 bases stayed unmatched. The DNA for the CDR3 is TGCGCCAGCAGCTTGGAGGCAGCGGGAGCGGGGAATGAGCAGTTCTTC. Translation: CASSLEAAGAGNEQFF.

The chain couples TRBV19 to TRBJ2-3; D call uncertain. Germline loops: CDR1 LNHDA, CDR2 SQIVND (reference sequence). The CDR3 loop spans 15 amino acids. Trimming stripped 3 bases from V and 3 bases from J, with 13 bases between. The CDR3 region has the DNA TGTGCCAGTAGTATTCTCTCGGCAGTGACAGATACGCAGTATTTT. Protein product: CASSILSAVTDTQYF.

This clone has a single count. The chain joins TRBV7-2 to TRBJ1-1; D remains unclear. The V gene's germline CDR1 is SGHTA and CDR2 FQGNSA. Trimming removed 0 bases from V and 7 bases from J, with 15 bases in between. The CDR3 consists of 15 residues. The CDR3: CASSLATRGLGEAFF. Written as DNA, the CDR3 is TGTGCCAGCAGCTTAGCGACGCGAGGGCTGGGTGAAGCTTTCTTT.

Points on this clone: The same CDR3 arises from other DNA sequences in this sample as well. The genes are TRBV18 and TRBJ2-7, with TRBD1 identical over 9 bases. Trimming cost V 0 bases and J 1 base; bases outside gene matches: 1. The CDR3 length is 15 residues. The germline CDR1 and CDR2 sequences are KGHSH and LQKENI. The CDR3 here is CASSPPGTGSYEQYF. The CDR3, as DNA: TGTGCCAGCTCACCACCCGGGACAGGGTCCTACGAGCAGTACTTC.

This chain links TRBV7-2 with TRBJ2-7; TRBD1 matches 12 bases. The CDR3 consists of 15 residues. With 3 bases clipped from V and 7 bases from J, the junction kept 7 bases outside the gene matches. The germline V gene has CDR1 SGHTA and CDR2 FQGNSA. DNA of the CDR3: TGTGCCAGCAGCTTTCAAGGGACAGGGGGCGGAGAGCAGTACTTC. It yields the protein CASSFQGTGGGEQYF.

The rearrangement links TRBV19 to TRBJ1-5; D perhaps matches TRBD1 (6 bases). This CDR3 contains 14 residues. The V end was cut by 4 bases, the J end by 3 bases, with 10 bases between. Per the germline V gene, CDR1 is LNHDA and CDR2 is SQIVND (reference sequence). The CDR3 spells CASSRDNLNQPQHF. CDR3 coding DNA: TGTGCCAGTAGTAGGGACAACCTCAATCAGCCCCAGCATTTT.

The chain has TRBV5-1 and TRBJ1-4, with D maybe TRBD1 (5 bases). The CDR3 is 15 residues long. CDR1 and CDR2 from the germline V gene are SGHRS and YFSETQ. Between the trimmed V and J ends, which lost 0 bases and 5 bases, there was a span of 11 bases. The CDR3 nucleotides read TGCGCCAGCAGCTTGGATTACAGGACGAATGAAAAACTGTTTTTT. Its translation is CASSLDYRTNEKLFF.

The chain couples TRBV14 to TRBJ1-2; D not resolved. This CDR3 comprises 14 residues. Germline values: CDR1 SGHDN, CDR2 FVKESK. V was pared by 2 bases and J by 8 bases, with 15 bases between. Here the CDR3 DNA reads TGTGCCAGCAGCCAAATGCTGGCCTCTAGGGGCTACACCTTC. Protein product: CASSQMLASRGYTF.

The chain uses TRBV6-5 and TRBJ2-3; TRBD2 matches at 12 bases. V lost 3 bases, J lost 2 bases, and 3 bases stayed unmatched. CDR1 is MNHEY, CDR2 SVGAGI, per germline. This CDR3 is 16 amino acids long. CDR3 coding DNA: TGTGCCAGCAGTTATACTAGCGGGAGGATCACAGATACGCAGTATTTT. Amino acid sequence: CASSYTSGRITDTQYF.

The chain links TRBV7-9 to TRBJ2-5, with 9 bases lining up with TRBD2. The CDR3 loop spans 15 amino acids. V shed 2 bases and J 3 bases; nucleotides not matched to a gene: 4. Germline V CDR1 and CDR2: SEHNR, FQNEAQ (reference sequence). CDR3 nucleotide sequence: TGTGCCAGCAGCTTAACCGGGACTAGCAAAGAGACCCAGTACTTC. Translated, it gives CASSLTGTSKETQYF.

The chain uses TRBV25-1 and TRBJ1-2; D is uncertain. The V and J ends lost 7 bases and 2 bases respectively, with 14 bases between them. The germline V gene encodes CDR1 MGHDK and CDR2 SYGVNS. This CDR3 is 14 amino acids long. The chain's CDR3 is CASKSVGSNYGYTF. DNA of the CDR3: TGTGCCAGCAAATCTGTTGGGTCGAACTATGGCTACACCTTC.

The J gene is TRBJ1-2, the V gene TRBV14; the match to TRBD1 covers 10 bases. CDR1 SGHDN and CDR2 FVKESK come from the germline V gene. CDR3 length: 16 residues. The V and J ends lost 4 bases and 2 bases, in that order; junction bases with no gene match: 7. The CDR3 region is CASSLTGGRSNYGYTF. CDR3 DNA: TGTGCCAGCAGCCTGACAGGGGGCCGATCCAACTATGGCTACACCTTC.